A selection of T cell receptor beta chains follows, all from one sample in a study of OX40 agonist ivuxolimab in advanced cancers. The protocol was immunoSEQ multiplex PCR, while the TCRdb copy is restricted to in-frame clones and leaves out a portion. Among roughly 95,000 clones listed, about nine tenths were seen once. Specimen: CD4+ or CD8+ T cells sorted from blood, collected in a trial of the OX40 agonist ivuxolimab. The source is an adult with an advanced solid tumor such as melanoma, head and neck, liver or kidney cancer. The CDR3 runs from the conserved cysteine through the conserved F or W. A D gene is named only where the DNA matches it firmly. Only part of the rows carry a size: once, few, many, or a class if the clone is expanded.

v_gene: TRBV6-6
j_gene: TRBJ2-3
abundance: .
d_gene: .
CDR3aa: CASNSGRTDTQYF
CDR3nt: TGTGCCAGCAACTCGGGCCGGACAGATACGCAGTATTTT

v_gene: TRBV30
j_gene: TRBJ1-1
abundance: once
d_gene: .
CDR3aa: CAWSVRPGATEAFF
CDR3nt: TGTGCCTGGAGTGTACGGCCGGGGGCCACTGAAGCTTTCTTT

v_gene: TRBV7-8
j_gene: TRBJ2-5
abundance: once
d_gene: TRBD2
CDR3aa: CASSLRGREETQYF
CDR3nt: TGTGCCAGCAGCTTACGGGGGAGGGAAGAGACCCAGTACTTC

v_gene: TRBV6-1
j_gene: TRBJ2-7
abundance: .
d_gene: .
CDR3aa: CASSEGGPIYEQYF
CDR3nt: TGTGCCAGCAGTGAAGGGGGGCCCATCTACGAGCAGTACTTC

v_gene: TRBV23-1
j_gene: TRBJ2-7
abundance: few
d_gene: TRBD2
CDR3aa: CAIVQREGEQYF
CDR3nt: TGCGCCATCGTCCAGCGGGAAGGCGAGCAGTACTTC

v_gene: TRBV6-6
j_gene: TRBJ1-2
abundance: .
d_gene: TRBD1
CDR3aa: CASSYGTGAHGYTF
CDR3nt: TGTGCCAGCAGTTACGGGACAGGGGCCCATGGCTACACCTTC

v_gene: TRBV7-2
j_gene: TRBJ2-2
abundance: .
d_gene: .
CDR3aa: CASSLIGIPGELFF
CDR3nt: TGTGCCAGCAGCTTAATCGGGATACCCGGGGAGCTGTTTTTT

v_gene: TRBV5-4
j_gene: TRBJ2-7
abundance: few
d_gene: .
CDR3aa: CASSGTDVEQYF
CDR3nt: TGTGCCAGCAGCGGTACAGACGTCGAGCAGTACTTC

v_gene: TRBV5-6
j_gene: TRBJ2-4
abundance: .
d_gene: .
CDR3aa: CASSRVAKNIQYF
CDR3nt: TGTGCCAGCAGCCGGGTGGCCAAAAACATTCAGTACTTC

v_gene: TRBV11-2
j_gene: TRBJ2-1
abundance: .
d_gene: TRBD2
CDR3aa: CASSLALAGGNEQFF
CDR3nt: TGTGCCAGCAGCTTAGCCCTAGCGGGAGGGAATGAGCAGTTCTTC

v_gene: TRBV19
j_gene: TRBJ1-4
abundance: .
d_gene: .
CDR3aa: CASSTGLTNEKLFF
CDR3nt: TGTGCCAGTAGTACGGGGCTTACTAATGAAAAACTGTTTTTT

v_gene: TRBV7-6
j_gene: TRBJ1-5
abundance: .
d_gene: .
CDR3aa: CASSLTEDSNQPQHF
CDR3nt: TGTGCCAGCAGCTTGACCGAGGATAGCAATCAGCCCCAGCATTTT

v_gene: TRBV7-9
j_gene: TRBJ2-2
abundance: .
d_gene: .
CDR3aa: CASSSGGGRPNTGELFF
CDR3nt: TGTGCCAGCAGCTCCGGGGGCGGGAGACCGAACACCGGGGAGCTGTTTTTT

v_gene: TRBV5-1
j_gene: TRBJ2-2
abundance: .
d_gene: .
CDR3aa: CASSSFSGNTGELFF
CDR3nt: TGCGCCAGCAGTTCTTTTAGCGGGAACACCGGGGAGCTGTTTTTT

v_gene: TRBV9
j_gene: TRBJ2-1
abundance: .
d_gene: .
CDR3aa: CASSPPQGAQFF
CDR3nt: TGTGCCAGCAGCCCCCCGCAGGGTGCGCAGTTCTTC

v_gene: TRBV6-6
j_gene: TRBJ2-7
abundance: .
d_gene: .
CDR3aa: CASSYSRVSYEQYF
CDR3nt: TGTGCCAGCAGTTACTCTAGGGTCTCCTACGAGCAGTACTTC

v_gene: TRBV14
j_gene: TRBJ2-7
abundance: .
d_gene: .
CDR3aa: CASSQGALYYEQYF
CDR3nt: TGTGCCAGCAGCCAAGGGGCACTTTACTACGAGCAGTACTTC

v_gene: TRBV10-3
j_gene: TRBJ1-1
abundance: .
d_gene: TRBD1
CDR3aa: CAIRSPGQGTGRNTEAFF
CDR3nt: TGTGCCATCAGGTCTCCCGGTCAAGGGACAGGGCGGAACACTGAAGCTTTCTTT

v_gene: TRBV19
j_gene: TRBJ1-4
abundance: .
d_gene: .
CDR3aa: CASSNRDNYEKLFF
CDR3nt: TGTGCCAGTAGCAACCGGGACAACTATGAAAAACTGTTTTTT

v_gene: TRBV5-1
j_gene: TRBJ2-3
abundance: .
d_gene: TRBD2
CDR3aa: CASSSLTSGGPTDTQYF
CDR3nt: TGCGCCAGCAGCTCCCTTACTAGCGGGGGGCCAACAGATACGCAGTATTTT

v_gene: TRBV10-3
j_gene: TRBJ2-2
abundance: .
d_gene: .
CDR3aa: CAISESMNTGELFF
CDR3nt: TGTGCCATCAGTGAGTCGATGAACACCGGGGAGCTGTTTTTT

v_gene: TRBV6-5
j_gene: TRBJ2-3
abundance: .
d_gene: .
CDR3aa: CASSYSGPGVLGTQYF
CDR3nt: TGTGCCAGCAGTTACTCCGGACCCGGCGTCCTCGGAACGCAGTATTTT

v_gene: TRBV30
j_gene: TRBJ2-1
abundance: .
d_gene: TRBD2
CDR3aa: CAWVGLAGGPSYNEQFF
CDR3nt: TGTGCCTGGGTAGGACTAGCGGGAGGGCCTTCTTACAATGAGCAGTTCTTC

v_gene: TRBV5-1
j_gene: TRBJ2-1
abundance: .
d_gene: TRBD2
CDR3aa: CASSLLAGGPRFF
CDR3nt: TGCGCCAGCAGCTTACTAGCGGGAGGGCCACGGTTCTTC